These 7 T cell receptor beta chains were sequenced from one sample in a study of T cell repertoires in cytomegalovirus infection. TCRdb re-called the reads through MiXCR, storing one row per CDR3 protein. Among roughly 200,000 distinct CDR3 sequences listed, roughly a sixth were seen once. The specimen was CD8+ T cells from PBMCs. The receptors were sampled from a human donor in good health (CMV status not recorded). Some clones in this sample may be carry-over from other donors' samples.

The chain uses TRBV12-3 or TRBV12-4 and TRBJ2-1, with D maybe TRBD1 (5 bases). The CDR3 has 16 amino acids. V lost 7 bases and J 13 bases, leaving 29 bases between the germline ends. CDR3 loop: CASTEQVIARVFSQFF. As DNA, the CDR3 is TGTGCCAGCACTGAACAGGTGATCGCCCGGGTGTTTAGCCAGTTCTTC.

In this sample, this clonotype turned up a few times. The gene calls are TRBV7-2 and TRBJ2-2; D perhaps matches TRBD2 (5 bases). This CDR3 region has 19 residues. CDR1 SGHTA and CDR2 FQGNSA come from the germline V gene. The ends were cut back, 1 base at V and 6 bases at J, with 24 bases in the middle. The CDR3 reads CASSLVWVEDSDWSGELFF. CDR3 DNA: TGTGCCAGCAGCTTAGTATGGGTTGAGGACTCCGATTGGTCCGGGGAGCTGTTTTTT.

This clonotype turned up a few times. The V gene is TRBV25-1, the J gene TRBJ1-4; D is unclear. V was clipped by 5 bases and J by 2 bases, with 12 bases between them. Germline-derived CDR1 and CDR2 are MGHDK and SYGVNS. The CDR3 totals 15 residues. CDR3: CASSKGWSTNEKLFF. CDR3 sequence (DNA): TGTGCCAGCAGTAAAGGTTGGAGCACTAATGAAAAACTGTTTTTT.

In this sample, this clonotype turned up a few times. The chain recombines TRBV20-1 with TRBJ1-1; the match to TRBD1 covers 11 bases. Trimming at V came to 0 bases and at J to 0 bases, leaving 3 bases not matched to a gene. The germline gives CDR1 DFQATT, CDR2 SNEGSKA (reference sequence). CDR3 size: 16 residues. CDR3: CSARDGTGGMNTEAFF. The CDR3 DNA sequence: TGCAGTGCTAGAGATGGGACAGGGGGTATGAACACTGAAGCTTTCTTT.

The genes are TRBV7-2 and TRBJ2-7; D may be TRBD2 (6 bases). The germline V and J ends were trimmed by 0 bases and 4 bases, with 10 bases remaining between them. Germline V gene data show CDR1 as SGHTA and CDR2 as FQGNSA. The CDR3 runs to 14 residues. The CDR3 loop reads CASSLADAGYEQYF. In DNA, the CDR3 is TGTGCCAGCAGCTTAGCCGACGCGGGATACGAGCAGTACTTC.

Comments on this clonotype: This clone may be a read error of a much larger clone one base away. V is TRBV7-2 and J is TRBJ2-6; weak D call: TRBD1 (5 bases). The CDR3 length is 14 residues. Germline CDR1 SGHTA, CDR2 FQGNSA. CDR3 DNA sequence: TGTGCCAGCAGCTCCGACTTTGGGGCCAACGGCCTGACTTTC. It specifies CASSSDFGANGLTF.

This clonotype was observed a handful of times. The chain employs TRBV4-1 and TRBJ2-1, with 7 bases aligning to TRBD2. This CDR3 spans 16 amino acids. J lost 2 bases, V lost 4 bases, and 8 bases had no gene match. CDR1 is MGHRA, CDR2 YSYEKL, per germline. CDR3 nucleotides: TGCGCCAGCAGCCCCGACTCCAGCGGGGCCTACAATGAGCAGTTCTTC. It specifies CASSPDSSGAYNEQFF.